Below are 18 T cell receptor beta chains sequenced from a single sample in a study of blood T cell repertoires in COVID-19. TCRdb's copy holds only in-frame clones and misses some; the assay was immunoSEQ multiplex PCR. The data hold roughly 200,000 clones, with over 75% observed a single time. Material: peripheral blood. These receptors were obtained from a human donor with active or convalescent COVID-19. The donor label of this sample is uncertain.

This chain connects TRBV2 to TRBJ2-7; TRBD2 matches at 13 bases. V was clipped by 9 bases and J by 2 bases; unmatched bases: 10. The CDR3 sequence is 16 residues long. The germline V gene has CDR1 SNHLY and CDR2 FYNNEI. The DNA of the CDR3 is TGTGCCAGGGGCCAGCCCGGGACTAGCGGGGCCTACGAGCAGTACTTC. It specifies CARGQPGTSGAYEQYF. The full variable domain, completed using reference TRBV2 and TRBJ2-7, is EPEVTQTPSHQVTQMGQEVILRCVPISNHLYFYWYRQILGQKVEFLVSFYNNEISEKSEIFDDQFSVERPDGSNFTLKIRSTKLEDSAMYFCARGQPGTSGAYEQYFGPGTRLTVT.

The chain joins TRBV5-1 to TRBJ2-1, with TRBD1 matching over 8 bases. V was clipped by 6 bases and J by 7 bases; unmatched bases: 18. The CDR3 has 17 amino acids. Germline CDR1 SGHRS, CDR2 YFSETQ. The CDR3 nucleotides are TGCGCCAGCAAGGAGAGTGGTCAACAGGGGGGTTTGAATGAGCAGTTCTTC. It translates to CASKESGQQGGLNEQFF.

The V and J genes are TRBV7-2 and TRBJ2-7; D gene ambiguous. CDR3 size: 12 residues. Germline V gene lookup returns CDR1 SGHTA and CDR2 FQGNSA. The V end lost 3 bases, the J end lost 9 bases, and 12 bases lay between the germline ends. Here the CDR3 DNA reads TGTGCCAGCAGCTTGTCAGGATTTAGGCAGTACTTC. This codes for CASSLSGFRQYF.

In its sample, this clone was seen once. This chain links TRBV9 with TRBJ2-1; the D is unclear. Germline-derived CDR1 and CDR2 are SGDLS and YYNGEE. This CDR3 has 16 amino acids. V gave up 0 bases and J gave up 0 bases, with 10 bases separating them. CDR3 bases: TGTGCCAGCAGCGTAGGCGTCCTGAGCTCCTACAATGAGCAGTTCTTC. It translates to CASSVGVLSSYNEQFF. The variable domain in full, with the rest retrieved from reference TRBV9 and TRBJ2-1, is DSGVTQTPKHLITATGQRVTLRCSPRSGDLSVYWYQQSLDQGLQFLIQYYNGEERAKGNILERFSAQQFPDLHSELNLSSLELGDSALYFCASSVGVLSSYNEQFFGPGTRLTVL.

In this sample, this clone turned up a few times. The chain is built from TRBV2 and TRBJ2-7, with D possibly TRBD2 on 6 matching bases. V dropped 7 bases and J dropped 2 bases, with 15 bases sitting between them. The CDR3 is 14 residues long. Looked up from germline, CDR1 is SNHLY and CDR2 is FYNNEI. This CDR3 is CASTGSAGPYEQYF. The DNA for the CDR3 is TGTGCCAGCACCGGGTCGGCGGGACCCTACGAGCAGTACTTC.

The V gene is TRBV18, the J gene TRBJ1-5; the match to TRBD1 covers 7 bases. Germline V lookup: CDR1 KGHSH, CDR2 LQKENI. The V and J ends lost 3 bases and 4 bases, in that order; junction bases with no gene match: 3. CDR3 length equals 14 residues. The CDR3 region is CASSPGTANQPQHF. CDR3 coding DNA: TGTGCCAGCTCACCGGGGACAGCAAATCAGCCCCAGCATTTT.

V usage is TRBV7-9 and J usage is TRBJ2-7, with D unclear. The CDR3 loop spans 12 amino acids. CDR1 SEHNR and CDR2 FQNEAQ come from the germline V gene (reference sequence). V lost 5 bases to trimming and J lost 12 bases, with 17 bases between them. This CDR3 reads CASSPLEPSGYF. The CDR3 DNA reads TGTGCCAGCAGCCCGTTGGAGCCATCGGGGTACTTC.

This rearrangement joins TRBV28 to TRBJ1-5; 8 positions match TRBD1. With 8 bases clipped from V and 2 bases from J, the junction kept 5 bases outside the gene matches. The length of the CDR3 is 14 residues. Germline-derived CDR1 and CDR2 are MDHEN and SYDVKM. The CDR3 spells CASEGQVGNQPQHF. CDR3 nucleotides: TGTGCCAGCGAGGGACAGGTTGGCAATCAGCCCCAGCATTTT.

The chain joins TRBV6-2 or TRBV6-3 to TRBJ1-4; TRBD1 matches 9 bases. The CDR3 consists of 14 residues. CDR1 is MNHEY and CDR2 is SVGEGT in the germline V gene. V gave up 6 bases and J gave up 8 bases; unmatched junction bases: 7. The DNA of the CDR3 is TGTGCCAGCAGCCTGGGACAGGGTTCGGAAAAACTGTTTTTT. Amino acid sequence: CASSLGQGSEKLFF.

The rearrangement joins TRBV19 to TRBJ1-2, with unresolved D. The germline gives CDR1 LNHDA, CDR2 SQIVND (reference sequence). This CDR3 region has 14 residues. Between the trimmed V and J ends, which lost 5 bases and 2 bases, there was a span of 12 bases. The CDR3 bases are TGTGCCAGTAGTCCTCTGAGAGGAAACTATGGCTACACCTTC. As protein: CASSPLRGNYGYTF. The full variable domain, with the rest looked up from reference TRBV19 and TRBJ1-2, is DGGITQSPKYLFRKEGQNVTLSCEQNLNHDAMYWYRQDPGQGLRLIYYSQIVNDFQKGDIAEGYSVSREKKESFPLTVTSAQKNPTAFYLCASSPLRGNYGYTFGSGTRLTVV.

This chain connects TRBV3-1 (or the pseudogene TRBV3-2) to TRBJ2-7; TRBD2 agrees at 11 bases. Germline lookup yields CDR1 LGHDT and CDR2 YNNKEL (reference sequence). The CDR3 loop spans 16 amino acids. Unmatched junction bases numbered 7, after V lost 4 bases and J lost 2 bases. The CDR3 DNA reads TGTGCCAGCAGCCGGCCAACTAGCGGGGGACCCTACGAGCAGTACTTC. Amino acids: CASSRPTSGGPYEQYF.

This chain connects TRBV5-8 to TRBJ2-2; D might be TRBD2 (6 bases). V was cut by 2 bases and J by 5 bases, with 7 bases left in between. Germline CDR1 and CDR2: SGHTS and YDEGEE. The CDR3 runs 13 residues. This chain's CDR3 is CASSLLATGELFF. The CDR3 DNA reads TGTGCCAGCAGCTTACTAGCAACCGGGGAGCTGTTTTTT.

V and J are TRBV30 and TRBJ2-6; 8 bases map to TRBD2. Losses at the gene ends were 0 bases for V and 2 bases for J; bases not matched to a gene: 15. Germline CDR1 and CDR2: GTSNPN and SVGIG (reference sequence). The CDR3 sequence is 20 residues long. CDR3 nucleotide sequence: TGTGCCTGGAGTGTAGCGGGTTCGTGGGGAGCGGGAGCTGGGGCCAACGTCCTGACTTTC. This translates into CAWSVAGSWGAGAGANVLTF.

V is TRBV7-9 and J is TRBJ2-3; TRBD1 is a possible D gene (5 bases). The CDR3 has 13 amino acids. The V end was cut by 9 bases, the J end by 1 base, with 11 bases between. Germline-derived CDR1 and CDR2 are SEHNR and FQNEAQ (reference sequence). For the CDR3, the DNA is TGTGCCAGTCCGCAAGGGGGCACAGATACGCAGTATTTT. It encodes CASPQGGTDTQYF.

The chain carries TRBV4-1 and TRBJ1-2; a weak D match, TRBD1 (5 bases). V was pared by 1 base and J by 2 bases, with 11 bases between. The length of the CDR3 is 15 residues. Germline V lookup: CDR1 MGHRA, CDR2 YSYEKL. DNA for the CDR3: TGCGCCAGCAGCCAAGGATTGACAGTGAACTATGGCTACACCTTC. Amino acids: CASSQGLTVNYGYTF.

The chain links TRBV27 to TRBJ1-1, with TRBD1 as a possible D gene (6 bases). The CDR3 has 15 amino acids. Germline assignment: CDR1 MNHEY and CDR2 SMNVEV (reference sequence). The V end lost 6 bases, the J end lost 0 bases, and 14 bases lay between the germline ends. CDR3 DNA sequence: TGTGCCAGCAGGGCACAGGGAAAGGTGAACACTGAAGCTTTCTTT. This gives the protein CASRAQGKVNTEAFF.

This rearrangement joins TRBV20-1 to TRBJ1-2; 9 nucleotides match TRBD1. This CDR3 has 11 amino acids. Germline CDR1 DFQATT, CDR2 SNEGSKA (reference sequence). J gave up 12 bases and V 7 bases, and 9 bases lay outside the gene matches. The CDR3, as DNA: TGCAGTGTTTGGACAGGGGATTTAGACACCTTC. Translation gives CSVWTGDLDTF.

This chain uses TRBV27 with TRBJ1-1; D gene ambiguous. Trimming took 6 bases from V and 3 from J, leaving 14 bases between them. CDR1 is MNHEY and CDR2 is SMNVEV in the germline V gene (reference sequence). The CDR3 consists of 14 residues. The CDR3 coding sequence is TGTGCCAGCAGGCCGAGCGACTGGGACACTGAAGCTTTCTTT. Its translation is CASRPSDWDTEAFF.